This passage covers 10 T cell receptor beta chains from one sample sequenced in a study of blood T cells in healthy people across ages. Through a sample-barcoded 5' primer and a J-beta primer mix, a second PCR was run for 7 to 11 cycles. TCRdb used MiXCR to reprocess the 5' RACE reads, holding one entry per CDR3 protein. The table lists 800,000 to 1,300,000 distinct CDR3 sequences, almost 25% of them singletons, with approximately 0.79% in the top ten. This same sample was also part of a study on T cells of mothers and their children.

The sample was blood. The source is a girl aged 2-10 years in good health.

V gene TRBV9 combines with J gene TRBJ1-1; unclear D gene. There are 15 residues in the CDR3. Germline V gives CDR1 SGDLS, CDR2 YYNGEE. Trimming cost V 0 bases and J 3 bases, with 12 bases left between them. The CDR3 sequence is CASSVVNRGDTEAFF. CDR3 nucleotide sequence: TGTGCCAGCAGCGTAGTGAATCGGGGAGACACTGAAGCTTTCTTT.

This chain links TRBV4-3 with TRBJ1-2; no clear D gene. CDR1 and CDR2 from the germline V gene are LGHNA and YSLEER. The CDR3 loop spans 16 amino acids. The V and J ends lost 0 bases and 4 bases respectively, with 15 bases between them. CDR3 nucleotides: TGCGCCAGCAGCCAAGATCGTGTAGGAGCCCCCTATGGCTACACCTTC. Translating it yields CASSQDRVGAPYGYTF.

The chain links TRBV4-3 to TRBJ1-4; D uncertain. Trimming pared 0 bases from V and 11 bases from J, leaving 16 bases between. The length of the CDR3 is 15 residues. The germline V gene has CDR1 LGHNA and CDR2 YSLEER. Here the CDR3 DNA reads TGCGCCAGCAGCCAAGATCTTGTTGTAGGTGGGAAACTGTTTTTT. This translates into CASSQDLVVGGKLFF.

CDR3 nucleotides: TGTGCCAGCAGCCAAACCGGGGAGAACACTGAAGCTTTCTTT. It specifies CASSQTGENTEAFF. The V call is TRBV16, the J call TRBJ1-1; D uncertain. Per germline, CDR1 KGHSY and CDR2 FQNENV. This CDR3 has 14 residues. V was clipped by 2 bases and J by 1 base, with 8 bases between them.

This sequence joins TRBV5-1 and TRBJ2-1; 13 positions match TRBD2. Germline-derived CDR1 and CDR2 are SGHRS and YFSETQ. V was clipped by 4 bases and J by 7 bases; unmatched bases: 8. The CDR3 runs to 16 residues. The DNA of the CDR3 is TGCGCCAGCAGCAGTGACGGACTAGCGGGAGCAAATGAGCAGTTCTTC. This translates into CASSSDGLAGANEQFF.

J is TRBJ1-2 and V is TRBV7-9, with a tentative D call TRBD1 (6 bases). The CDR3 is 15 amino acids. Trimming left V 3 bases short and J 5 bases short, with 16 bases between. CDR1 SEHNR and CDR2 FQNEAQ come from the germline V gene (reference sequence). DNA for the CDR3: TGTGCCAGCAGCTTGTTTGTTGAGGACAGTTATGGCTACACCTTC. Protein: CASSLFVEDSYGYTF.

This chain links TRBV3-1 with TRBJ2-6; 7 nucleotides match TRBD2. Germline V CDR1 and CDR2: LGHDT, YNNKEL (reference sequence). CDR3 length equals 17 residues. V lost 1 base and J lost 2; bases outside the gene matches: 5. Here the CDR3 reads CASSQVGGKAGANVLTF. Here the CDR3 DNA reads TGTGCCAGCAGCCAAGTGGGAGGGAAGGCTGGGGCCAACGTCCTGACTTTC.

Only a few counts were recorded for this clonotype. This sequence joins TRBV29-1 and TRBJ1-5; D gene uncertain. The CDR3 totals 12 residues. The V end lost 5 bases, the J end lost 3 bases, and 8 bases lay between the germline ends. Germline CDR1 reads SQVTM; CDR2 reads ANQGSEA. The DNA for the CDR3 is TGCAGCGTTCGGGTTAACAATCAGCCCCAGCATTTT. This sequence encodes CSVRVNNQPQHF. The variable domain in full, completed from reference TRBV29-1 and TRBJ1-5, reads SAVISQKPSRDICQRGTSLTIQCQVDSQVTMMFWYRQQPGQSLTLIATANQGSEATYESGFVIDKFPISRPNLTFSTLTVSNMSPEDSSIYLCSVRVNNQPQHFGDGTRLSIL.

This clonotype was found a few times. The rearrangement links TRBV10-2 to TRBJ1-1, with no clear D. The CDR3 totals 15 residues. With 3 bases removed from V and 3 bases from J, the gap between germline ends came to 14 bases. Germline V gives CDR1 WSHSY, CDR2 SAAADI. The DNA for the CDR3 is TGCGCCAGCAGTGACCCCGGACGAACGGACACTGAAGCTTTCTTT. Encoded protein: CASSDPGRTDTEAFF.

There are a few counts of this clonotype. The CDR3 nucleotides are TGTGCCAGCAGCCAGGAGCCCAAATGGGGACACCTGAACACCGGGGAGCTGTTTTTT. Protein product: CASSQEPKWGHLNTGELFF. V usage is TRBV3-1 and J usage is TRBJ2-2; weak D call: TRBD1 (6 bases). V gave up 3 bases and J gave up 1 base, with 21 bases separating them. CDR1 and CDR2 from the germline V gene are LGHDT and YNNKEL (reference sequence). CDR3 length: 19 residues.